Only a few counts were recorded for the clone carrying this T cell receptor beta chain. Its antigen remains unknown. This likely came from a read error, as a far larger clone is one base away. At the DNA level, this CDR3 is encoded by other sequences in the same sample as well. This CDR3 comprises 15 residues. From germline, CDR1 is MGHRA and CDR2 YSYEKL. The genomic DNA of each subset was split evenly across several immunoSEQ plates. As originally analysed: Without quality scores, immunoSEQ junctional reads could not be filtered like full-length reads. Here immunoSEQ multiplex PCR was the method, and the copy in TCRdb shows in-frame clones only, minus some. The V and J calls and the clone size are those of that table, but D and trimming were determined from the DNA. The sample lists 450,000 to 500,000 clones; roughly 80% were seen once. All participating donors were Caucasian adults from Nashville, Tennessee.

These data are taken from a study of shared clonotypes between healthy human individuals. Broader study findings: Apart from blood, nothing was sampled; tissue repertoires likely differ.

The chain uses TRBV4-1 and TRBJ1-1, with 8 bases that match TRBD1. This TCR was recovered from a woman aged 40 to 50 in good health. Some clones in this sample may be carry-over from other donors' samples. The sequencing input was PBMCs. CDR3 region: CASSQEVTGDTEAFF. CDR3 nucleotide sequence: TGCGCCAGCAGCCAAGAGGTGACAGGGGACACCGAAGCTTTCTTT.